These 19 T cell receptor beta chains share one sample of origin, sequenced in a study of CD8 T cells in ankylosing spondylitis. Overall study results and limits: One TCR beta motif, made up of seven to nine highly homologous variants, appeared characteristic of ankylosing spondylitis blood.

The antigens of these receptors remain unknown. One entry per CDR3 protein results from TCRdb running MiXCR on the 5' RACE reads. Here the sample spans more than 250,000 distinct CDR3 sequences, 7% to 9% being singletons. What was sequenced was blood, either unsorted or a sorted T cell fraction (not recorded which). The receptor set was obtained from a male donor with ankylosing spondylitis.

This chain uses TRBV20-1 with TRBJ1-4; D may be TRBD1 (5 bases). V shed 5 bases and J shed 4 bases, with 14 bases lying between them. CDR3 length: 14 amino acids. From germline, CDR1 is DFQATT and CDR2 SNEGSKA (reference sequence). The DNA of the CDR3 is TGCAGTGCTTGGGACGGGACTCTTAATGAAAAACTGTTTTTT. It translates to CSAWDGTLNEKLFF.

This clonotype has a count of ten or more. CDR3: CSVTNRGPYNEQFF. The DNA for the CDR3 is TGCAGCGTTACAAACAGGGGACCCTACAATGAGCAGTTCTTC. The chain combines TRBV29-1 with TRBJ2-1; 7 bases agree with TRBD1. This CDR3 is built from 14 residues. V lost 5 bases and J lost 2; bases outside the gene matches: 6. Germline lookup yields CDR1 SQVTM and CDR2 ANQGSEA.

In its sample, this clonotype was seen many times. The V call is TRBV12-3 or TRBV12-4, the J call TRBJ1-1, with D possibly matching TRBD1 (6 bases). V was clipped by 6 bases and J by 5 bases, with 16 bases between them. This CDR3 has 14 amino acids. CDR3 DNA sequence: TGTGCCAGCAGACGCAGGGGTATTATGACTGAAGCTTTCTTT. Amino acid sequence: CASRRRGIMTEAFF.

This clonotype occurred a few times. The chain has TRBV24-1 and TRBJ2-1; no clear D gene. The germline V gene encodes CDR1 KGHDR and CDR2 SFDVKD. The CDR3 extends over 13 amino acids. The V end lost 5 bases, the J end lost 11 bases, and 15 bases lay between the germline ends. The CDR3 loop reads CATSAGESTKQFF. DNA for the CDR3: TGTGCCACCAGTGCGGGCGAGTCCACGAAGCAGTTCTTC.

This clonotype was counted a few times. The chain couples TRBV10-3 to TRBJ2-7; 9 nucleotides agree with TRBD2. Germline V gives CDR1 ENHRY, CDR2 SYGVKD. V lost 3 bases, J lost 5 bases, and 8 bases stayed unmatched. The CDR3 consists of 15 residues. The CDR3 bases are TGTGCCATCAGTGATTGGCGGGAGGGCGGTCACGAGCAGTACTTC. Translated: CAISDWREGGHEQYF.

The gene calls are TRBV7-9 and TRBJ2-1; D is unclear. The V gene lost 3 bases and the J gene lost 8 bases, with 8 bases spanning the gap. The CDR3 runs 12 residues. Looked up from germline, CDR1 is SEHNR and CDR2 is FQNEAQ (reference sequence). The CDR3 DNA reads as TGTGCCAGCAGCTTGGGGTCCGATGAGCAGTTCTTC. This encodes CASSLGSDEQFF.

There are a few counts of this clonotype. V is TRBV20-1 and J is TRBJ2-1; 9 bases fit TRBD2. Germline V CDR1 and CDR2: DFQATT, SNEGSKA (reference sequence). Trimming cost V 2 bases and J 10 bases; bases outside gene matches: 12. The CDR3 consists of 15 residues. Here the CDR3 reads CSARSLGGRAVEQFF. The CDR3 DNA reads as TGCAGTGCTAGATCCTTGGGCGGGAGGGCCGTAGAGCAGTTCTTC.

This clonotype appeared many times. The chain carries TRBV6-1 and TRBJ2-3; 10 nucleotides line up with TRBD2. The CDR3 is 15 amino acids. V trimming: 5 bases; J trimming: 2 bases; junction bases outside the gene matches: 4. From germline, CDR1 is MNHNS and CDR2 SASEGT. The CDR3 sequence: CASSTSGRDTDTQYF. DNA for the CDR3: TGTGCCAGCAGTACGAGCGGGAGGGACACAGATACGCAGTATTTT.

Ten or more counts support this clonotype. The chain uses TRBV28 and TRBJ2-1, with D perhaps matching TRBD2 (6 bases). V lost 6 bases and J 4 bases, leaving 16 bases between the germline ends. CDR1 is MDHEN and CDR2 is SYDVKM in the germline V gene. The CDR3 spans 15 residues. CDR3 sequence (DNA): TGTGCCAGCAGGAAGGGACTCCTCCGGTACAATGAGCAGTTCTTC. Encoded protein: CASRKGLLRYNEQFF.

This clonotype was seen only a few times. The CDR3 spells CSVPGASGNTIYF. The CDR3 DNA reads TGCAGCGTCCCAGGGGCCTCTGGAAACACCATATATTTT. The gene calls are TRBV29-1 and TRBJ1-3; the D gene is possibly TRBD1 (6 bases). CDR1 is SQVTM, CDR2 ANQGSEA, per germline. This CDR3 is 13 amino acids long. Trimming removed 6 bases at V and 0 bases at J, with 9 bases between.

The chain carries TRBV29-1 and TRBJ1-1; D is unresolved. CDR3 length equals 15 residues. V was pared by 8 bases and J by 4 bases, with 23 bases between. Germline values: CDR1 SQVTM, CDR2 ANQGSEA. The CDR3 is CSPSLGEGLGTEAFF. DNA of the CDR3: TGCAGCCCCAGCTTGGGAGAAGGCTTGGGCACTGAAGCTTTCTTT.

This clonotype was seen at least ten times. The chain uses TRBV5-1 and TRBJ2-7; TRBD1 matches at 8 bases. The V gene's germline CDR1 is SGHRS and CDR2 YFSETQ. The CDR3 loop spans 12 amino acids. V shed 7 bases, J shed 6 bases, and the junction held 6 bases outside the gene matches. The CDR3 bases are TGCGCCAGCTCGGACAGGGCTGGCGAGCAGTACTTC. Translation gives CASSDRAGEQYF. Looking up the rest from reference TRBV5-1 and TRBJ2-7 gives the full variable domain: KAGVTQTPRYLIKTRGQQVTLSCSPISGHRSVSWYQQTPGQGLQFLFEYFSETQRNKGNFPGRFSGRQFSNSRSEMNVSTLELGDSALYLCASSDRAGEQYFGPGTRLTVT.

A few counts support this clonotype. V is TRBV12-3 or TRBV12-4 and J is TRBJ1-4; 7 positions match TRBD1. CDR3 length: 14 amino acids. V trimming: 6 bases; J trimming: 6 bases; junction bases outside the gene matches: 7. This chain's CDR3 is CASSPGTDYEKLFF. CDR3 DNA sequence: TGTGCCAGCAGCCCCGGGACAGATTATGAAAAACTGTTTTTT.

This clonotype has a handful of counts. The gene calls are TRBV7-9 and TRBJ2-3; 8 bases are a match to TRBD2. The V segment lost 5 bases and the J segment 2 bases; nucleotides outside the gene matches: 6. This CDR3 is 15 amino acids long. CDR1 and CDR2 from the germline V gene are SEHNR and FQNEAQ (reference sequence). CDR3: CASSPAGVPTDTQYF. In DNA, the CDR3 is TGTGCCAGCAGCCCAGCGGGAGTCCCCACAGATACGCAGTATTTT.

V gene TRBV5-4 combines with J gene TRBJ2-7, with a tentative D call TRBD2 (5 bases). Per germline, CDR1 SGHNT and CDR2 YYREEE (reference sequence). The CDR3 has 16 residues. V shed 0 bases and J shed 3 bases, with 16 bases lying between them. CDR3 sequence (DNA): TGTGCCAGCAGCTTGGAGGCGGGCCAGGCGAGCTACGAGCAGTACTTC. This encodes CASSLEAGQASYEQYF.

Ten or more counts support this clonotype. The rearrangement links TRBV5-1 to TRBJ2-7, with 7 bases matching TRBD1. The CDR3 has 14 residues. Per the germline V gene, CDR1 is SGHRS and CDR2 is YFSETQ. Trimming at V came to 4 bases and at J to 1 base, leaving 5 bases not matched to a gene. CDR3 in amino acids: CASSVTGQSYEQYF. The CDR3 nucleotides read TGCGCCAGCAGCGTGACGGGACAGTCCTACGAGCAGTACTTC.

V is TRBV20-1 and J is TRBJ1-1, with D hard to call. The germline V gene encodes CDR1 DFQATT and CDR2 SNEGSKA (reference sequence). The CDR3 contains 14 residues. Trimming removed 3 bases from V and 0 bases from J, with 11 bases in between. The CDR3: CSASPGQLNTEAFF. CDR3 in DNA: TGCAGTGCTAGTCCCGGGCAATTGAACACTGAAGCTTTCTTT.

This clonotype was seen a handful of times. The chain links TRBV12-3 or TRBV12-4 to TRBJ1-1; a possible D gene is TRBD1 (5 bases). The CDR3 consists of 14 residues. Trimming left V 6 bases short and J 7 bases short, with 18 bases between. For the CDR3, the DNA is TGTGCCAGCAGCCCTTGGGGGGAACAGGTTGAAGCTTTCTTT. Translated: CASSPWGEQVEAFF.

The chain links TRBV20-1 to TRBJ2-3; maybe TRBD2 (5 bases). V dropped 5 bases and J dropped 2 bases, with 14 bases sitting between them. The CDR3 consists of 14 residues. The germline CDR1 and CDR2 sequences are DFQATT and SNEGSKA (reference sequence). This CDR3 reads CSASGEGLTDTQYF. CDR3 in DNA: TGCAGTGCTTCCGGGGAAGGGCTCACAGATACGCAGTATTTT.